These T cell receptor beta chains were read from a single sample in a study of shared clonotypes between healthy human individuals. Assay: immunoSEQ multiplex PCR; the TCRdb copy retains only in-frame clones and omits some. The top ten clones hold about 0.94% of a sample with about a million clones, approximately 75% of them seen once. What was sequenced was memory CD4+ T cells from PBMCs. These receptors all stem from a man aged 18 to 29 in good health. Some clones in this sample may be carry-over from other donors' samples. Both conserved end residues are part of each CDR3. Each record gives: J gene, clone size, D gene, V gene, CDR3 DNA, CDR3 protein. A D gene is named only where the DNA matches it firmly. The size entry is marked missing in some rows and otherwise reads once, few, many or a size class.

TRBJ1-1 NA NA TRBV7-2 TGTGCCAGCACCCCAGACTCGGGTCGCGAGAACACTGAAGCTTTCTTT CASTPDSGRENTEAFF
TRBJ1-1 NA NA TRBV5-1 TGCGCCAGCAGCTTGGCAACACTTATGAACACTGAAGCTTTCTTT CASSLATLMNTEAFF
TRBJ1-1 NA NA TRBV7-2 TGTGCCAGCAGCCCCCTGAACACTGAAGCTTTCTTT CASSPLNTEAFF
TRBJ1-5 NA NA TRBV19 TGTGCCAGTAGTAGGGGTCTAGCGCGCAATCAGCCCCAGCATTTT CASSRGLARNQPQHF
TRBJ2-3 few NA TRBV20-1 TGCAGTGCTAGCAGCACAGATACGCAGTATTTT CSASSTDTQYF
TRBJ2-7 NA NA TRBV27 TGTGCCAGCAGTTATAAAATTGACAGTTCCTACGAGCAGTACTTC CASSYKIDSSYEQYF
TRBJ1-1 NA TRBD1 TRBV18 TGTGCCAGCTCACCAAGGGGGACAGGGGCGAACACTGAAGCTTTCTTT CASSPRGTGANTEAFF
TRBJ2-1 once TRBD2 TRBV28 TGTGCCAGCAGTTTACGGACTAGCGGGAAAAATGAGCAGTTCTTC CASSLRTSGKNEQFF
TRBJ1-2 NA NA TRBV6-9 TGTGCCAGCAGTTCCAAAGGAACCGGGAGTGGCTACACCTTC CASSSKGTGSGYTF
TRBJ2-5 NA TRBD1 TRBV28 TGTGCCAGCAGTTTGTGGCAGGGGGTAAGGGAGACCCAGTACTTC CASSLWQGVRETQYF
TRBJ1-2 NA NA TRBV28 TGTGCCAGCAGTCTCCAGCCTAACTATGGCTACACCTTC CASSLQPNYGYTF
TRBJ2-5 NA NA TRBV5-1 TGCGCCAGCAGCCCGGGACACAGGGTAGAGACCCAGTACTTC CASSPGHRVETQYF
TRBJ2-5 NA NA TRBV5-1 TGCGCCAGCAGCTCGGGGGCGTGGGAGACCCAGTACTTC CASSSGAWETQYF
TRBJ2-3 NA NA TRBV6-1 TGTGCCAGCAGTTCAGGGACAGATACGCAGTATTTT CASSSGTDTQYF
TRBJ2-6 NA NA TRBV21-1 TGTGCCAGCGGCCGTCCCCGGAAGGACGGGGCCAACGTCCTGACTTTC CASGRPRKDGANVLTF
TRBJ2-5 few NA TRBV7-9 TGTGCCAGCAGCTTAGGCTCCGAGACCCAGTACTTC CASSLGSETQYF
TRBJ1-1 NA NA TRBV11-3 TGTGCCAGCAGCCTCGGAGGGCTAAACACTGAAGCTTTCTTT CASSLGGLNTEAFF
TRBJ2-7 once NA TRBV5-1 TGCGCCAGCAGCTTGGGGGGGAGAAATGAGCAGTACTTC CASSLGGRNEQYF
TRBJ2-5 once NA TRBV19 TGTGCCAGTAGTATACTGGGGGGTCGAGAGACCCAGTACTTC CASSILGGRETQYF
TRBJ1-2 NA TRBD1 TRBV25-1 TGTGCCAGCAGTGATTTGGGACAGGCCTATGGCTACACCTTC CASSDLGQAYGYTF
TRBJ2-3 NA NA TRBV20-1 TGCAGTGCTGACCCAGGGGAGACGCAGTATTTT CSADPGETQYF
TRBJ2-5 NA TRBD1 TRBV7-8 TGTGCCAGCAGCTTGGGACAGGGGGCGGAGGGAGAGACCCAGTACTTC CASSLGQGAEGETQYF
TRBJ1-1 NA NA TRBV6-5 TGTGCCAGCAGACCAGGGATTGCGAACACTGAAGCTTTCTTT CASRPGIANTEAFF
TRBJ2-3 NA NA TRBV2 TGTGCCAGTGGGGTAGGAGATACGCAGTATTTT CASGVGDTQYF
TRBJ1-2 NA NA TRBV5-1 TGCGCCAGCAGCCGAAGACAGGACCAAAGCGGCTACACCTTC CASSRRQDQSGYTF
TRBJ2-7 once NA TRBV28 TGTGCCAGCAGCCCCAGGGACCTCAGCCGGTACGAGCAGTACTTC CASSPRDLSRYEQYF
TRBJ2-7 NA TRBD1 TRBV2 TGTGCCAGCAGGGAAAGGACAGGGACCTACGAGCAGTACTTC CASRERTGTYEQYF
TRBJ2-3 NA NA TRBV6-5 TGTGCCAGCAGTTACGAGGTGGATACGCAGTATTTT CASSYEVDTQYF
TRBJ1-5 NA TRBD1 TRBV4-1 TGCGCCAGCAGCCAAGACTTGCCTACAGGGGGATCAAGGCAGCCCCAGCATTTT CASSQDLPTGGSRQPQHF
TRBJ2-6 NA NA TRBV10-3 TGTGCCATCAGTGAGGGGGGGACCGTCCTGACTTTC CAISEGGTVLTF
TRBJ1-2 NA NA TRBV10-3 TGTGCCATCAGTGGGGACAATCAGGGCTACACCTTC CAISGDNQGYTF
TRBJ2-1 NA NA TRBV7-3 TGTGCCAGCAGCTATCCTTCTGGAGAGCAGTTCTTC CASSYPSGEQFF
TRBJ2-4 NA NA TRBV18 TGTGCCAGCTCACCAGGACTGGGGCGGGACATTCAGTACTTC CASSPGLGRDIQYF
TRBJ2-2 NA NA TRBV6-5 TGTGCCAGCAGTCAGGGCGTCGGGGAGCTGTTTTTT CASSQGVGELFF
TRBJ2-6 NA NA TRBV19 TGTGCCAGTCGACAGGGGAGGGGTTCTGGGGCCAACGTCCTGACTTTC CASRQGRGSGANVLTF
TRBJ2-5 NA NA TRBV11-2 TGTGCCAGCAGCCCCCGCGGGGAGACCCAGTACTTC CASSPRGETQYF
TRBJ2-3 once NA TRBV6-5 TGTGCCAGCAGTTCGAGACATTCCCGGGTCACAGATACGCAGTATTTT CASSSRHSRVTDTQYF
TRBJ2-6 NA NA TRBV28 TGTGCCAGCAGAGACATCTCCGGGGCCAACGTCCTGACTTTC CASRDISGANVLTF
TRBJ2-7 NA TRBD1 TRBV28 TGTGCCAGCAGTTATACCCCGGGACAGGGGCCCTACGAGCAGTACTTC CASSYTPGQGPYEQYF
TRBJ2-7 NA NA TRBV6-1 TGTGCCAGCAGTGCGGAACCCGGCTACGAGCAGTACTTC CASSAEPGYEQYF
TRBJ2-3 few TRBD1 TRBV7-9 TGTGCCAGCAACCTACGGGGACAGGCGAATAAGAATACGCAGTATTTT CASNLRGQANKNTQYF
TRBJ2-5 NA NA TRBV5-1 TGCGCCAGCAGCTTGTCTCTCGGGTCCCTCCCCCAGGAGACCCAGTACTTC CASSLSLGSLPQETQYF
TRBJ1-1 NA NA TRBV11-2 TGTGCCAGCAGCTTAGTCGGCAGGAAAGCTTTCTTT CASSLVGRKAFF
TRBJ2-1 NA NA TRBV29-1 TGCAGCCCCTGCCTGTCGTCGACGGAATATCAGGCGCTTGGGCAGTTCTTC CSPCLSSTEYQALGQFF
TRBJ2-7 NA TRBD1 TRBV5-1 TGCGCCAGCAGCCTCTCCGGGACAGGCTCCTACGAGCAGTACTTC CASSLSGTGSYEQYF
TRBJ2-7 many NA TRBV9 TGTGCCAGCAGCGTGGGATTAGCGGGACAGAACGAGCAGTACTTC CASSVGLAGQNEQYF
TRBJ2-5 NA TRBD1 TRBV29-1 TGCAGCGCCAGACAGGGGGGATTGATGTCGGAGACCCAGTACTTC CSARQGGLMSETQYF
TRBJ1-1 NA NA TRBV7-2 TGTGCCAGCAGCTCGCACCGCAGTAAGTACGACACTGAAGCTTTCTTT CASSSHRSKYDTEAFF
TRBJ2-1 NA NA TRBV18 TGTGCCAGCTCACCGACCCGGGACATTGCCTACAATGAGCAGTTCTTC CASSPTRDIAYNEQFF
TRBJ2-5 NA NA TRBV15 TGTGCCACCAGCAGCGTCCGGGACGGCCAAGAGACCCAGTACTTC CATSSVRDGQETQYF
TRBJ2-3 NA TRBD2 TRBV19 TGTGCCAGTAGTATAACGGCTAGCGGGAGCACAGATACGCAGTATTTT CASSITASGSTDTQYF
TRBJ2-1 NA TRBD2 TRBV4-2 TGTGCCAGCAGCCCCCGGCTAGCGGGCAGCTCCTACAATGAGCAGTTCTTC CASSPRLAGSSYNEQFF
TRBJ1-2 few NA TRBV18 TGTGCCAGCTCACCACTGTTGACGGATGGCTACACCTTC CASSPLLTDGYTF
TRBJ1-5 NA TRBD1 TRBV14 TGTGCCAGCACCCAACAACAGGGGGGACAGCCCCAGCATTTT CASTQQQGGQPQHF
TRBJ2-3 NA NA TRBV11-2 TGTGCCAGCAGCTTAGCGGGGGAAGATACGCAGTATTTT CASSLAGEDTQYF
TRBJ2-7 NA NA TRBV5-5 TGTGCCAGCAGCTTGCAGGGGCTAAGCTCCTACGAGCAGTACTTC CASSLQGLSSYEQYF
TRBJ2-7 NA NA TRBV5-8 TGTGCCAGCAGCCGGGATTCCTACGAGCAGTACTTC CASSRDSYEQYF
TRBJ2-7 NA NA TRBV19 TGTGCCAGTAGCACAGGGAGGACCTACGAGCAGTACTTC CASSTGRTYEQYF
TRBJ2-7 NA NA TRBV5-4 TGTGCCAGCAGCCGAGGGGTTGGCTACGAGCAGTACTTC CASSRGVGYEQYF
TRBJ1-2 NA NA TRBV6-6 TGTGCCAGCGGCAGAAGCCTCTATGGCTACACCTTC CASGRSLYGYTF